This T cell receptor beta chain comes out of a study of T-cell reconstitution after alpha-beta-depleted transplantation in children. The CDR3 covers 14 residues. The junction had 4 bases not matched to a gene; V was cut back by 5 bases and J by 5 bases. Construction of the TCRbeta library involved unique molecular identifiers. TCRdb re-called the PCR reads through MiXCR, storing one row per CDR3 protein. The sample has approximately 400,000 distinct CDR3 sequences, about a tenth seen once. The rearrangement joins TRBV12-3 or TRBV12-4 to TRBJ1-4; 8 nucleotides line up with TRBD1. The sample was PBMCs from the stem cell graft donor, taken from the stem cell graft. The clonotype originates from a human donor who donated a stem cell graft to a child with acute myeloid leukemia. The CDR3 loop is CASSTNRGNEKLFF. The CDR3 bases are TGTGCCAGCAGTACAAACAGGGGGAATGAAAAACTGTTTTTT.